The clone carrying this TCR beta chain was counted once. Antigen specificity is unknown. The data derive from a study of yellow fever vaccine responses in identical twins. Points from the study as a whole: Twins reportedly mounted vaccine T cell responses that seemed partly convergent, partly personalized.

TCRdb re-analysed the RT-PCR reads in MiXCR, keeping a single row per CDR3 protein. The sample records some 16,000 distinct CDR3 sequences, around 83% being singletons. Germline V gene sequence: CDR1 KGHDR, CDR2 SFDVKD. V dropped 4 bases and J dropped 2 bases, with 18 bases sitting between them. There are 17 residues in the CDR3. The TCR originated in a woman under 30 who received the yellow fever vaccine. This chain joins TRBV24-1 and TRBJ2-3; maybe TRBD2 (6 bases). The sequenced sample was T cells from blood (PBMCs), unsorted or a sorted subset (not recorded which), obtained before or after yellow fever vaccination (not recorded which). In DNA form, the CDR3 reads TGTGCCACCAGTGACTCGATGGGACTGCCATCCACAGATACGCAGTATTTT. Translated: CATSDSMGLPSTDTQYF.